A single sample gave rise to the 11 T cell receptor beta chains below, sequenced in a study of blood T cell repertoires in COVID-19. The data were produced by immunoSEQ multiplex PCR, yet TCRdb's version contains in-frame clones alone and is incomplete. The sample lists approximately 250,000 clones; 85% were seen once. Sequencing was done on a sample of peripheral blood. Receptors were obtained from an older woman with active or convalescent COVID-19.

The count of this clone is one. The chain employs TRBV6-1 and TRBJ1-3; D remains ambiguous. Per the germline V gene, CDR1 is MNHNS and CDR2 is SASEGT. Trimming stripped 2 bases from V and 0 bases from J, with 8 bases between. The CDR3 runs 15 residues. The CDR3 DNA follows: TGTGCCAGCAGTGAATCACAGAGCTCTGGAAACACCATATATTTT. Amino acids: CASSESQSSGNTIYF.

The rearrangement uses TRBV4-2 and TRBJ1-4, with 7 nucleotides matching TRBD1. The V segment lost 0 bases and the J segment 11 bases; nucleotides outside the gene matches: 12. Germline assignment: CDR1 LGHNA and CDR2 YNFKEQ. The CDR3 is 16 residues long. The CDR3 loop reads CASSQDHDRVVGKLFF. The CDR3 bases are TGTGCCAGCAGCCAAGACCACGACAGGGTTGTGGGTAAACTGTTTTTT.

The rearrangement uses TRBV12-3 or TRBV12-4 and TRBJ1-1; 7 nucleotides line up with TRBD1. The CDR3 sequence is 13 residues long. V lost 7 bases and J lost 6; bases outside the gene matches: 8. The CDR3 DNA sequence: TGTGCCAGCAAAATGGACAGGATCGCTGAAGCTTTCTTT. Amino acids: CASKMDRIAEAFF.

The V and J genes are TRBV11-2 and TRBJ2-3; possibly TRBD1 for D (5 bases). From germline, CDR1 is SGHAT and CDR2 FQNNGV. The CDR3 runs 16 residues. V was shortened by 1 base and J by 6 bases, with 17 bases between the two germline ends. This chain's CDR3 is CASSLGVSGIVDTQYF. In DNA form, the CDR3 reads TGTGCCAGCAGCTTAGGAGTGTCAGGGATTGTGGATACGCAGTATTTT. The full variable domain, in which reference TRBV11-2 and TRBJ2-3 provide the parts outside the CDR3, is EAGVAQSPRYKIIEKRQSVAFWCNPISGHATLYWYQQILGQGPKLLIQFQNNGVVDDSQLPKDRFSAERLKGVDSTLKIQPAKLEDSAVYLCASSLGVSGIVDTQYFGPGTRLTVL.

The CDR3 DNA is TGTGCCAGCTCACCAGGGACAGGTTCCTACGAGCAGTACTTC. Its translation is CASSPGTGSYEQYF. The gene calls are TRBV18 and TRBJ2-7; 8 bases agree with TRBD1. CDR3 length: 14 amino acids. The junction had 1 base not matched to a gene; V was cut back by 2 bases and J by 1 base. The germline CDR1 and CDR2 sequences are KGHSH and LQKENI.

The chain combines TRBV21-1 with TRBJ2-4; TRBD2, as called in the table, went unchecked against the DNA. TRBV21-1 is assigned pseudogene status. This CDR3 comprises 21 residues. The chain's CDR3 is CASSKAPRTSGGLLAKNIQYF. The CDR3 DNA sequence: TGTGCCAGCAGCAAAGCCCCCAGGACTAGCGGGGGCCTCCTAGCCAAAAACATTCAGTACTTC.

CDR3 in DNA: TGTGCCAGCAGCCTCCGACAGGGGGTGAACACTGAAGCTTTCTTT. Amino acid sequence: CASSLRQGVNTEAFF. V gene TRBV7-2 combines with J gene TRBJ1-1; 9 positions match TRBD1. Unmatched junction bases numbered 4, after V lost 5 bases and J lost 0 bases. In germline, CDR1 is SGHTA, CDR2 FQGNSA. CDR3 size: 15 residues.

This clone was seen only a few times. The gene calls are TRBV6-1 and TRBJ1-2; 7 nucleotides align to TRBD1. V shed 3 bases, J shed 6 bases, and the junction held 4 bases outside the gene matches. The germline V gene has CDR1 MNHNS and CDR2 SASEGT. The CDR3 spans 13 residues. In DNA form, the CDR3 reads TGTGCCAGCAGTGACCAGACAGGGAATGGCTACACCTTC. It encodes CASSDQTGNGYTF.

The chain employs TRBV5-6 and TRBJ1-5, with D unclear. Germline V gene sequence: CDR1 SGHDT, CDR2 YYEEEE. V was shortened by 2 bases and J by 2 bases, with 8 bases between the two germline ends. The CDR3 is 14 residues long. The CDR3 reads CASSFNSRNQPQHF. The CDR3 DNA reads TGTGCCAGCAGCTTCAACAGCCGCAATCAGCCCCAGCATTTT.

V and J are TRBV5-5 and TRBJ1-5; 11 nucleotides line up with TRBD1. Unmatched junction bases numbered 3, after V lost 5 bases and J lost 5 bases. The CDR3 has 14 amino acids. In germline, CDR1 is SGHKS, CDR2 YYEKEE (reference sequence). CDR3 bases: TGTGCCAGCAGACAGGGACAGGGGGATCAGCCCCAGCATTTT. It specifies CASRQGQGDQPQHF.

The genes are TRBV3-1 (or the pseudogene TRBV3-2) and TRBJ1-2; D is undetermined. Germline assignment: CDR1 LGHDT and CDR2 YNNKEL (reference sequence). The V gene lost 3 bases and the J gene lost 3 bases, with 11 bases spanning the gap. There are 14 residues in the CDR3. The CDR3 protein is CASSQGPEDYGYTF. CDR3 DNA sequence: TGTGCCAGCAGCCAGGGCCCGGAGGACTATGGCTACACCTTC.